This T cell receptor (beta chain) was recorded in a study of control samples from healthy donors and cancer patients. Repertoires were generated with immunoSEQ multiplex PCR, while TCRdb's copy carries only in-frame clones and drops some. In the table there are fewer than 100,000 clones, around 82% of which are singletons. The junction had 5 bases not matched to a gene; V was cut back by 0 bases and J by 6 bases. The CDR3 length is 15 residues. Germline assignment: CDR1 MNHNY and CDR2 SVGAGI (reference sequence). Sequenced material: blood. This chain joins TRBV6-6 and TRBJ2-1, with 7 bases identical to TRBD1. The receptor comes from a woman aged 60-70 years in good health. CDR3 region: CASSYSTGLGNEQFF. In DNA form, the CDR3 reads TGTGCCAGCAGTTACTCGACAGGGCTAGGCAATGAGCAGTTCTTC.